These 2 T cell receptor beta chains were all obtained from the same sample, sequenced in a study of cytomegalovirus exposure and HLA in healthy donors (dated by TCRdb to 2015 to 2018). To prepare the library, the immunoSEQ multiplex PCR assay was applied. A mixture of 60 forward primers for TCR Vbeta segments and 13 reverse primers for TCR Jbeta segments was used in the multiplex PCR. TCRdb provides this immuneACCESS table in a form limited to in-frame rearrangements. Some clones are lacking; in checked studies, under half of them reflect an unresolved V gene, and why the rest are absent is not known. The sample contains around 99,000 clones, around 77% of them found a single time. Approximately 3.5% of the sample rests with the top ten. Sequencing used PBMCs. The receptors stem from a man between 35 and 55 years old in good health and CMV-seronegative.

The genes are TRBV5-5 and TRBJ2-2; D unclear. The V gene's germline CDR1 is SGHKS and CDR2 YYEKEE (reference sequence). The CDR3 has 14 residues. V gave up 3 bases and J gave up 6 bases, with 12 bases separating them. CDR3 sequence: CASSSDIWAGELFF. CDR3 coding DNA: TGTGCCAGCAGCTCTGACATCTGGGCCGGGGAGCTGTTTTTT.

The chain recombines TRBV6-4 with TRBJ2-3; perhaps TRBD2 as D (7 bases). The V gene's germline CDR1 is MRHNA and CDR2 SNTAGT. This CDR3 spans 16 amino acids. V was shortened by 3 bases and J by 5 bases, with 18 bases between the two germline ends. The chain's CDR3 is CASSETGGSAVDTQYF. The CDR3 nucleotides are TGTGCCAGCAGTGAGACAGGCGGGAGCGCGGTAGATACGCAGTATTTT.